This T cell receptor beta chain was recorded in a study of blood T cell repertoires in COVID-19. Study at large: Researchers got acute and convalescent COVID-19 samples from the United States, Italy and Spain. PBMCs, B-cell-depleted T cells, or T cells were the source of the cDNA or gDNA that made up the material.

Some clones are missing from TCRdb's copy, which holds only in-frame ones; the method was immunoSEQ multiplex PCR. There are 300,000 to 350,000 clones in the sample; over 80% occur only once, and approximately 9.3% lies in the top ten. Germline-derived CDR1 and CDR2 are LGHNA and YSLEER. Trimming pared 3 bases from V and 2 bases from J, leaving 10 bases between. This CDR3 region has 14 residues. Sequences were obtained from peripheral blood. The sequence was collected from a man aged 25 to 40 with COVID-19, enrolled during active disease. This chain joins TRBV4-3 and TRBJ1-1; D is uncertain. The CDR3 DNA reads as TGCGCCAGCAGCCAGGCGGCGGAAAACACTGAAGCTTTCTTT. Translated: CASSQAAENTEAFF.